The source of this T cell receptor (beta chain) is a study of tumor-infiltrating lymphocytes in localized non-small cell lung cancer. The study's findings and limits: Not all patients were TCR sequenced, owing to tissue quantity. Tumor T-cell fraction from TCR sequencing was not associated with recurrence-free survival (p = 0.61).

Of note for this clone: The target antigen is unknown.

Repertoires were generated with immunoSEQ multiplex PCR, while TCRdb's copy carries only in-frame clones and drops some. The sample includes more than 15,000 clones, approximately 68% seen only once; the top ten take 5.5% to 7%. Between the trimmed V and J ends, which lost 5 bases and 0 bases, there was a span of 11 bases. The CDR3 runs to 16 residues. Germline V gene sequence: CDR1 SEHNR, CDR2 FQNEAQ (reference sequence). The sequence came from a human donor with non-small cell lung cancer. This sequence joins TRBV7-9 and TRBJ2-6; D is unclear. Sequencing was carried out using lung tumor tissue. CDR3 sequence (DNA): TGTGCCAGCAGCCTCCCAGACATCTCTGGGGCCAACGTCCTGACTTTC. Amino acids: CASSLPDISGANVLTF.